This T cell receptor (beta chain) was identified in a study of CD8 T cells in Susac syndrome. Study summary: Sequenced Susac syndrome patients included more than five with clinically active disease and eight in remission.

Study-wide results and caveats: The CD4+ T cell repertoires in Susac syndrome did not show any clonal expansion.

Roughly 0.45 to 1 ug RNA was reverse transcribed with random hexamers. Amplification of the TCR beta CDR3 was carried out by immunoSEQ multiplex PCR, which spanned a total of 54 Vbeta and 13 Jbeta segments. TCRdb ran MiXCR on the immunoSEQ multiplex PCR reads and lists one entry per CDR3 protein. Of approximately 190,000 distinct CDR3 sequences in the sample, approximately 94% were seen once. With respect to this clonotype: Its target is unknown.

The ends lost 4 bases at V and 3 bases at J; junction bases unmatched: 3. CDR3 length: 14 residues. Germline loops: CDR1 LNHDA, CDR2 SQIVND (reference sequence). The chain couples TRBV19 to TRBJ1-5; 7 bases are a match to TRBD1. The sample comprised CD4+ T cells from PBMCs. The TCR originated in a human donor with Susac syndrome. CDR3 in amino acids: CASSTQGINQPQHF. The CDR3 DNA sequence: TGTGCCAGTAGTACACAGGGGATCAATCAGCCCCAGCATTTT.